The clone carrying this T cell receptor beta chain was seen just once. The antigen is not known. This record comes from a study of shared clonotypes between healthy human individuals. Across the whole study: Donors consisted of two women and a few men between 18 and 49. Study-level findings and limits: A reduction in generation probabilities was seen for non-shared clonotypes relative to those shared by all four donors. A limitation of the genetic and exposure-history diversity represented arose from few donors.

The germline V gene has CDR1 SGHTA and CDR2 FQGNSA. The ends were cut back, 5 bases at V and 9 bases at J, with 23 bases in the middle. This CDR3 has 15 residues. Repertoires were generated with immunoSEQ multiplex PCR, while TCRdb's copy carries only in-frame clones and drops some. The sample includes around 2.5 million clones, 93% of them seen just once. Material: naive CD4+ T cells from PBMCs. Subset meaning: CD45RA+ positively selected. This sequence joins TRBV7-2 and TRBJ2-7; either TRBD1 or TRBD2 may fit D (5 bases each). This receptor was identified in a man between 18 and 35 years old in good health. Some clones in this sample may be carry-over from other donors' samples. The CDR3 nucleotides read TGTGCCAGCAGCGCCCTGGCAGGGAGCGCCGTAGGGCAGTACTTC. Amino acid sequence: CASSALAGSAVGQYF.